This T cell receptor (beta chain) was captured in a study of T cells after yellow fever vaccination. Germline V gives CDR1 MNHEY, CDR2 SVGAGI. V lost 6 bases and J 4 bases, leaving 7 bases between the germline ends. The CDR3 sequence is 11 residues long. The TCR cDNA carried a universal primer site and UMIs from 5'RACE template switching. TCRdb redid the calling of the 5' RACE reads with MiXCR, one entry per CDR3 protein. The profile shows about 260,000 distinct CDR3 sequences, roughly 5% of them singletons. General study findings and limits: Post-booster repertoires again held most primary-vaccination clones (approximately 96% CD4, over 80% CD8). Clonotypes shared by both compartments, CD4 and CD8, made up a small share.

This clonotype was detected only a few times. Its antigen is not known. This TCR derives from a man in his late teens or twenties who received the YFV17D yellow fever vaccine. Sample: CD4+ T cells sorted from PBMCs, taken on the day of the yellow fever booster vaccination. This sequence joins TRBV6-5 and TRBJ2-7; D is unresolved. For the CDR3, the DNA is TGTGCCAGCAGGGCTGGGTACGAGCAGTACTTC. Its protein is CASRAGYEQYF.